The 26 T cell receptor beta chains below were found in one sample sequenced in a study of shared clonotypes between healthy human individuals. Clones were sequenced by immunoSEQ multiplex PCR, and TCRdb holds only the in-frame ones, with some missing. The sample records 300,000 or so clones, around 74% being singletons. The specimen sequenced was memory CD4+ T cells sorted from blood. The subset denotes: CD45RA-negative fraction. Every receptor here comes from a man aged 30-40 years in good health.

The chain uses TRBV11-2 and TRBJ2-3, with TRBD1 identical over 7 bases. Losses at the gene ends were 5 bases for V and 5 bases for J; bases not matched to a gene: 7. The CDR3 extends over 14 amino acids. Germline V lookup: CDR1 SGHAT, CDR2 FQNNGV. The CDR3 bases are TGTGCCAGCAGCGACGGGACAGTATTAGATACGCAGTATTTT. It encodes CASSDGTVLDTQYF.

The chain links TRBV5-1 to TRBJ2-5; weak D call: TRBD2 (5 bases). V lost 3 bases to trimming and J lost 5 bases, with 14 bases between them. The germline V gene has CDR1 SGHRS and CDR2 YFSETQ. The CDR3 length is 14 residues. The CDR3 loop is CASSYGFGKETQYF. The CDR3 DNA follows: TGCGCCAGCAGCTACGGGTTCGGGAAGGAGACCCAGTACTTC.

This chain uses TRBV5-1 with TRBJ2-7; 8 nucleotides agree with TRBD1. V shed 0 bases, J shed 4 bases, and the junction held 6 bases outside the gene matches. Germline V gene sequence: CDR1 SGHRS, CDR2 YFSETQ. The CDR3 loop spans 15 amino acids. The CDR3 DNA reads TGCGCCAGCAGCTTGGTGTCAGGGGGCGTGTACGAGCAGTACTTC. Translating gives CASSLVSGGVYEQYF.

The chain recombines TRBV7-8 with TRBJ2-2; perhaps TRBD1 as D (6 bases). The V and J ends lost 5 bases and 6 bases respectively, with 22 bases between them. The length of the CDR3 is 17 residues. From germline, CDR1 is SGHVS and CDR2 FQNEAQ. The CDR3: CASSRRLTGPGAGELFF. The CDR3 DNA follows: TGTGCCAGCAGCCGGCGGCTGACAGGCCCCGGCGCCGGGGAGCTGTTTTTT.

This clone was counted once. This chain connects TRBV5-4 to TRBJ1-3; D possibly corresponds to TRBD1 (6 bases). Trimming removed 3 bases from V and 1 base from J, with 17 bases in between. This CDR3 contains 17 residues. Germline CDR1 SGHNT, CDR2 YYREEE (reference sequence). The CDR3 DNA follows: TGTGCCAGCAGCTCTAGCCCGGACAGTTTTTCTGGAAACACCATATATTTT. It yields the protein CASSSSPDSFSGNTIYF.

This chain links TRBV5-5 with TRBJ1-3, with a weak D call TRBD1 (5 bases). V was pared by 3 bases and J by 0 bases, with 13 bases between. Germline lookup yields CDR1 SGHKS and CDR2 YYEKEE (reference sequence). The CDR3 totals 16 residues. This CDR3 reads CASSSDAGFSGNTIYF. The CDR3 DNA reads TGTGCCAGCAGCTCAGATGCAGGGTTCTCTGGAAACACCATATATTTT.

V usage is TRBV2 and J usage is TRBJ2-3, with no clear D. The CDR3 totals 12 residues. Per germline, CDR1 SNHLY and CDR2 FYNNEI. Trimming left V 4 bases short and J 2 bases short, with 4 bases between. The CDR3 DNA sequence: TGTGCCAGCAGTGGGCACACAGATACGCAGTATTTT. Translating it yields CASSGHTDTQYF.

The rearrangement joins TRBV15 to TRBJ2-7; no clear D. The CDR3 contains 13 residues. Trimming removed 1 base at V and 2 bases at J, with 6 bases between. The germline V gene has CDR1 LNHNV and CDR2 YYDKDF (reference sequence). CDR3 amino acids: CATSRGHPYEQYF. The CDR3 DNA is TGTGCCACCAGCAGAGGACACCCCTACGAGCAGTACTTC.

The chain links TRBV6-5 to TRBJ1-2; 11 bases match TRBD1. The CDR3 covers 15 residues. Unmatched junction bases numbered 6, after V lost 5 bases and J lost 4 bases. Per the germline V gene, CDR1 is MNHEY and CDR2 is SVGAGI. The CDR3, as DNA: TGTGCCAGCAGTCAACCGGGACAGGGGGTCTATGGCTACACCTTC. Residues: CASSQPGQGVYGYTF.

The gene calls are TRBV6-6 and TRBJ2-5; TRBD1 is a possible D gene (6 bases). This CDR3 spans 14 amino acids. Per the germline V gene, CDR1 is MNHNY and CDR2 is SVGAGI (reference sequence). Trimming cost V 5 bases and J 2 bases, with 12 bases left between them. The CDR3 DNA follows: TGTGCCAGCAGTCCCCCAGGACAGCAAGAGACCCAGTACTTC. It specifies CASSPPGQQETQYF.

The rearrangement joins TRBV1 to TRBJ2-5; no check of the table's D call, TRBD2, against the DNA was made. TRBV1 is described as a pseudogene. The CDR3 totals 16 residues. CDR3 loop: CTSSQRRDGYQETQYF. Here the CDR3 DNA reads TGCACCAGCAGCCAACGGCGGGACGGGTACCAAGAGACCCAGTACTTC.

This clone occurred once. This chain links TRBV4-1 with TRBJ1-5; D may be TRBD1 (5 bases). Germline assignment: CDR1 MGHRA and CDR2 YSYEKL. This CDR3 comprises 15 residues. V was pared by 4 bases and J by 2 bases, with 12 bases between. The CDR3 sequence: CASSPRVGGNQPQHF. The CDR3 region has the DNA TGCGCCAGCAGCCCCAGGGTGGGGGGCAATCAGCCCCAGCATTTT.

The chain is built from TRBV5-4 and TRBJ2-3, with D possibly being TRBD1 or TRBD2 (6 bases each). V lost 3 bases and J lost 4, with 15 bases in between. Germline assignment: CDR1 SGHNT and CDR2 YYREEE (reference sequence). The CDR3 extends over 15 amino acids. In DNA form, the CDR3 reads TGTGCCAGCAGCTCCGGGGGCCGATCGCCAGATACGCAGTATTTT. Translation: CASSSGGRSPDTQYF. Combining the CDR3 with reference TRBV5-4 and TRBJ2-3 gives the whole variable domain ETGVTQSPTHLIKTRGQQVTLRCSSQSGHNTVSWYQQALGQGPQFIFQYYREEENGRGNFPPRFSGLQFPNYSSELNVNALELDDSALYLCASSSGGRSPDTQYFGPGTRLTVL.

V is TRBV10-3 and J is TRBJ1-3; TRBD1 matches 7 bases. The CDR3 is 16 residues long. CDR1 and CDR2 from the germline V gene are ENHRY and SYGVKD. The junction had 5 bases not matched to a gene; V was cut back by 0 bases and J by 3 bases. Here the CDR3 reads CAISESEGADGNTIYF. For the CDR3, the DNA is TGTGCCATCAGTGAGTCTGAGGGGGCTGATGGAAACACCATATATTTT.

The rearrangement links TRBV11-2 to TRBJ2-3; 8 bases are shared with TRBD1. V was pared by 4 bases and J by 9 bases, with 6 bases of the junction left unmatched. Germline assignment: CDR1 SGHAT and CDR2 FQNNGV. CDR3 length equals 13 residues. The chain's CDR3 is CASSSDRGSTQYF. The CDR3 DNA sequence: TGTGCCAGCAGCTCCGACAGGGGAAGCACGCAGTATTTT.

Many counts were recorded for this clone. This rearrangement joins TRBV6-5 to TRBJ2-7, with D uncertain. The CDR3 consists of 11 residues. The germline V gene encodes CDR1 MNHEY and CDR2 SVGAGI. Trimming left V 5 bases short and J 2 bases short, with 4 bases between. The DNA of the CDR3 is TGTGCCAGCAGTAACACCTACGAGCAGTACTTC. It yields the protein CASSNTYEQYF.

The chain couples TRBV27 to TRBJ1-5; 8 bases match TRBD1. Per germline, CDR1 MNHEY and CDR2 SMNVEV (reference sequence). V trimming: 4 bases; J trimming: 6 bases; junction bases outside the gene matches: 8. CDR3 length equals 15 residues. The chain's CDR3 is CASSSARGLSQPQHF. CDR3 coding DNA: TGTGCCAGCAGTTCCGCCAGGGGGCTCTCTCAGCCCCAGCATTTT.

The J gene is TRBJ1-5, the V gene TRBV29-1, with D possibly being TRBD1 (5 bases). The CDR3 runs to 15 residues. Germline V CDR1 and CDR2: SQVTM, ANQGSEA. V lost 2 bases and J 3 bases, leaving 14 bases between the germline ends. The CDR3 coding sequence is TGCAGCGTTGAAACCCGACCAGGGTACAATCAGCCCCAGCATTTT. Translating it yields CSVETRPGYNQPQHF.

The chain joins TRBV5-1 to TRBJ1-3, with D perhaps TRBD1 (5 bases). V lost 0 bases and J 8 bases, leaving 12 bases between the germline ends. The CDR3 is 14 residues long. The germline CDR1 and CDR2 sequences are SGHRS and YFSETQ. The CDR3 nucleotides are TGCGCCAGCAGCTTGGGAGGGACGCTGGACACCATATATTTT. It specifies CASSLGGTLDTIYF.

As for this clone: This CDR3 is missing its conserved last phenylalanine or tryptophan, likely due to a read error. The DNA is left out, because the CDR3 cannot be placed on it with certainty; the CDR3 is given as TCRdb lists it. The rearrangement joins TRBV7-2 to TRBJ1-3. Per the germline V gene, CDR1 is SGHTA and CDR2 is FQGNSA. The CDR3 is 12 residues long, ends included. CDR3 amino acids: CASSLSRRWSGG.

The V gene is TRBV15, the J gene TRBJ1-5; no definite D call. This CDR3 region has 15 residues. V lost 0 bases to trimming and J lost 9 bases, with 15 bases between them. Per germline, CDR1 LNHNV and CDR2 YYDKDF (reference sequence). The DNA of the CDR3 is TGTGCCACCAGCAGAGATAAAGGCGTCGTGGGGCCCCAGCATTTT. Translating it yields CATSRDKGVVGPQHF.

V usage is TRBV28 and J usage is TRBJ2-1, with D maybe TRBD2 (5 bases). This CDR3 contains 14 residues. CDR1 is MDHEN, CDR2 SYDVKM, per germline. The V end was cut by 5 bases, the J end by 8 bases, with 16 bases between. The CDR3 loop is CASSTPGNMDEQFF. CDR3 in DNA: TGTGCCAGCAGTACCCCGGGAAACATGGATGAGCAGTTCTTC.

This clone was seen only once. The rearrangement links TRBV10-3 to TRBJ2-3; D remains unclear. V lost 6 bases to trimming and J lost 12 bases, with 19 bases between them. The germline CDR1 and CDR2 sequences are ENHRY and SYGVKD. The CDR3 runs 13 residues. CDR3 in DNA: TGTGCCATCAGCGAAACAAACGAACGGCTCCAGTATTTT. Translated, it gives CAISETNERLQYF.

The chain carries TRBV6-1 and TRBJ2-7; 12 nucleotides match TRBD2. CDR1 and CDR2 (germline): MNHNS, SASEGT. The J segment lost 3 bases and the V segment lost 7 bases, leaving 4 bases of the junction unmatched. This CDR3 contains 14 residues. In DNA, the CDR3 is TGTGCCAGCACGTCGGGACTAGCGGGCTACGAGCAGTACTTC. Protein sequence: CASTSGLAGYEQYF.

V is TRBV7-5 and J is TRBJ2-7; the table's D call of TRBD1 was not tested on the DNA. TRBV7-5 is a pseudogene segment. This CDR3 spans 16 amino acids. Here the CDR3 reads CVRSLAGQGRIYEQYF. The CDR3, as DNA: TGTGTCAGAAGCTTAGCTGGGCAGGGGCGAATCTACGAGCAGTACTTC.

This clone has a single count. This CDR3 is also generated by other DNA sequences in the sample. The chain recombines TRBV4-1 with TRBJ1-5; D ambiguous. This CDR3 comprises 17 residues. CDR1 MGHRA and CDR2 YSYEKL come from the germline V gene. Trimming took off 1 base at V and 0 bases at J, with 13 bases between the two ends. CDR3 coding DNA: TGCGCCAGCAGCCAAGGGGCGAACACCAATAGCAATCAGCCCCAGCATTTT. It encodes CASSQGANTNSNQPQHF.